The present entry profiles one T cell receptor beta chain with its context. As for time point: sample taken at primary tumor resection. Frozen PBMC, nontumor lung or tumor provided whole RNA, which was sequenced unsorted. These data are taken from a study of spatial heterogeneity in lung cancer. About the study: Detected sequences consistently included more beta-chain ones than alpha-chain ones.

Every individual TCR cDNA molecule carried its own unique molecular identifier, which allowed correction of PCR and sequencing errors. TCRdb independently ran MiXCR on the 5' RACE reads; one entry per CDR3 protein. This table has about 36,000 distinct CDR3 sequences, less than 9% appearing once. The germline CDR1 and CDR2 sequences are LNHDA and SQIVND (reference sequence). This CDR3 is built from 13 residues. Trimming left V 5 bases short and J 8 bases short, with 12 bases between. The sequencing used PBMCs, collected at surgery. The sequence was collected from a female donor with early-stage non-small cell lung cancer. V and J are TRBV19 and TRBJ1-4; D is ambiguous. The CDR3 sequence: CASSSRSAEKLFF. CDR3 DNA sequence: TGTGCCAGTAGTTCCAGGTCTGCGGAAAAACTGTTTTTT.